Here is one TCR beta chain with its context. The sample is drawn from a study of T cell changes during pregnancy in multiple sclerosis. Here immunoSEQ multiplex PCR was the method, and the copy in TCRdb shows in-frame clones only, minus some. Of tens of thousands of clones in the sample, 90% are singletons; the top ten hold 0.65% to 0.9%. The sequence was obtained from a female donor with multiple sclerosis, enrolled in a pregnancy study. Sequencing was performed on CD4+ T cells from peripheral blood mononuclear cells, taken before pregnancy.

The CDR3 nucleotides are TGTGCCAGCAGTGATAGGCTAGCGGGTACTGAGCAGTTCTTC. This encodes CASSDRLAGTEQFF. The V and J genes are TRBV2 and TRBJ2-1, with 8 bases fitting TRBD2. The germline gives CDR1 SNHLY, CDR2 FYNNEI. The CDR3 has 14 residues. J gave up 9 bases and V 3 bases, and 7 bases lay outside the gene matches.